What follows describes a single T cell receptor beta chain. This clonotype was picked up many times. The specificity of this receptor is unknown. The input lacks base qualities; no much larger clone sits a single base away. Looking up the germline V gene yields CDR1 MNHEY and CDR2 SVGEGT. The CDR3 starts with the cysteine, ends with the phenylalanine, and has 13 residues. The DNA shown is the 39-base CDR3, in frame from base 1. V is pared back by 2 bases and J by 6 bases, with 8 bases lying between the germline termini. The data belong to a study of CD8 T cells in ankylosing spondylitis (TCRdb year 2017). At the level of the whole study: To find TCR variants linked to disease, the study profiled T cell receptor beta repertoires in ankylosing spondylitis patients and healthy donors. Peripheral blood was sampled, and synovial fluid was also collected from ankylosing spondylitis patients. The full study cohort comprised 25 ankylosing spondylitis patients and over a hundred healthy donors. Overall study outcomes, separate from this receptor: A CD8+ phenotype was shown by the disease-linked clones, which were found at relatively low frequencies in peripheral blood. Some motif variants were previously reported in synovial fluid and blood of reactive arthritis patients, suggesting common disease-initiation mechanisms. A TCR beta motif of fewer than 10 highly homologous amino acid variants appeared characteristic of blood from ankylosing spondylitis patients. The disease-linked clones were reported to be significantly enriched in matched synovial fluid samples from ankylosing spondylitis patients.

Sequenced using an Illumina HiSeq 2500. TCR beta libraries were prepared by quantitative 5'-RACE with molecular barcodes. Regarding the original processing steps: A new computational method, built on a probabilistic model of VDJ rearrangement, was used to identify disease-linked TCR variants. Using fastp at Q25 and MiXCR, TCRdb reprocessed the public reads and kept productive beta chains. Every distinct CDR3 protein forms one entry, paired with its most common genes and DNA. These V and J calls originate from TCRdb's pipeline instead of the authors' own analysis. Across this sample there are roughly 150,000 distinct CDR3 sequences, with roughly 10% seen only once. The top ten clones comprise over 13% of the sample.

The specimen was blood, either unsorted or a sorted T cell fraction (not recorded which). This TCR derives from a female donor with ankylosing spondylitis or in good health (not recorded which). Rearrangement joined TRBV6-2 or TRBV6-3 to TRBJ2-1; too little of a D gene remains to name it. The nucleotides are TGTGCCAGCAGTTACAATTACGGCAATGAGCAGTTCTTC. It is translated as CASSYNYGNEQFF.